This TCR beta chain was recovered during a study of T-cell memory formation after mild COVID-19. V lost 5 bases, J lost 11 bases, and 16 bases lay in between. The CDR3 runs 12 residues. CDR1 is SGHTS and CDR2 is YDEGEE in the germline V gene. Each CDR3 protein is one row after TCRdb ran MiXCR on the 5' RACE reads. Here the sample spans around 200,000 distinct CDR3 sequences, about 18% being singletons. Study observations and caveats: Clones contracting day 15 to 85 were balanced CD4/CD8; later expanders leaned CD4+.

This clonotype was seen repeatedly, ten times or more. Its antigen is unknown. The chain combines TRBV5-8 with TRBJ1-1; D perhaps matches TRBD1 (5 bases). The sequenced sample was PBMCs or a T cell subset sorted from them (not recorded which). The receptor's source is a man between 18 and 35 years old who had mild COVID-19 (a few samples of this study predate the infection). Cell type and time point are not known. CDR3 sequence reads: CASRQDLNTAFF. The CDR3, as DNA: TGTGCCAGCAGACAGGATCTGAATACCGCTTTCTTT.